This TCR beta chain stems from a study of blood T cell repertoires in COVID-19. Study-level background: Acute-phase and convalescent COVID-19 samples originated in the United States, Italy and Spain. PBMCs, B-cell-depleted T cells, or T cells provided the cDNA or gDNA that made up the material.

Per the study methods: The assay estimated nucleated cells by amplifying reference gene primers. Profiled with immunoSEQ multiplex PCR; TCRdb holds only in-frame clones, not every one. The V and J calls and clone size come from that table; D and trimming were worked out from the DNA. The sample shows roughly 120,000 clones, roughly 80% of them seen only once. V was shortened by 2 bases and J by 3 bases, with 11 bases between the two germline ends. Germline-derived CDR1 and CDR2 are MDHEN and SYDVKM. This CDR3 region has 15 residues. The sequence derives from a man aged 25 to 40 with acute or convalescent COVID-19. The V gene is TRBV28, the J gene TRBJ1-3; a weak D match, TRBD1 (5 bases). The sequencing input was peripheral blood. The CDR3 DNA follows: TGTGCCAGCAGTTTACCAGACAGAGGTGGAAACACCATATATTTT. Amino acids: CASSLPDRGGNTIYF.